This T cell receptor (beta chain) comes out of a study of T cells in Graves' hyperthyroidism and ophthalmopathy (dated 2019 in TCRdb). Looking at the study overall: To identify TCR V-J signatures that set the groups apart, the researchers used a discovery cohort of 100 patients, made up of under 45 with Graves' ophthalmopathy and 55 to 65 with stable Graves' hyperthyroidism. Prospective prediction of ophthalmopathy was tested in an independent validation cohort consisting of about 20 hyperthyroidism patients and around 16 patients who later progressed to ophthalmopathy. The paper reports TCR Vbeta CDR3 sequencing of approximately 130 peripheral blood samples: some 44 ophthalmopathy, fewer than 80 hyperthyroidism and around 17 progressor patients. In addition, the study compared T-cell repertoires in thyroid tissue and in blood from five or six Graves' hyperthyroidism patients. The 100 or so discovery patients were divided at random into training and test sets in a 7:3 ratio. After blood sampling, hyperthyroidism patients were treated with methimazole at a starting dose of 30 mg daily, and ophthalmopathy patients were treated with high-dose intravenous methylprednisolone. The investigation overall reported the following: Blood samples also contained most of the expanded thyroid clonotypes (frequency above 0.001), which suggests that blood repertoires may reflect thyroid immune responses. Sample size was not statistically predetermined, and blinding of investigators to group allocation was not performed. In validation, the model predicted progression to ophthalmopathy a median of 6.5 months before onset, with roughly 70% sensitivity and almost 75% specificity. In cross-validation, a model built on a 13 V-J signature told ophthalmopathy apart from stable hyperthyroidism with approximately 90% sensitivity and roughly 82% specificity, and in testing the same model reached 80%/75%.

V loses 1 base of germline sequence and J loses 7 bases, and the interval between the two ends is 10 bases. CDR1 and CDR2 were assigned from the germline V gene (reference sequence) as DFQATT and SNEGSKA. From its cysteine to its phenylalanine, the CDR3 spans 13 amino acids. The DNA shown is the 39-base CDR3, in frame from base 1. This clonotype appeared a few times. Its antigen is still unknown. Nothing much larger sits one base from this clone, and base qualities are not available. The TCR beta CDR3 regions were amplified from the RNA transcripts. For the first round of RT-PCR on the TCR CDR3, the HTBI primer set was used together with the Qiagen OneStep RT-PCR kit. Libraries were constructed in a second round of multiplex PCR, after which size selection and purification were carried out. Sequencing of the libraries was done on an Illumina HiSeq2000 using paired-end 100 bp reads. In the paper's pipeline: SOAPnuke was used to process the raw data, throwing out any read that contained adapters or uncalled bases, had a mean Phred below 15, or lacked an exact constant-primer or identifier match. High-quality paired reads were merged using COPE v1.2.5, and each unique nucleotide sequence was defined as a clonotype. MiTCR v1.1 was used to align the clonotypes against IMGT TRBV, TRBD and TRBJ reference segments. The analysis included only V-J combinations with a frequency above 0.0001, which together covered 99% to 99.2% of the repertoires. The TCS score was defined as the ratio of F50 (clonal expansion) to E x V (chaos), calculated using BLOSUM62-based TCRdist between CDR3 peptides within each V-J. Welch's t-statistics and random forest reduced around 550 V-J features to roughly 13, which were used in a naive Bayes classifier (R e1071). The Morisita-Horn index was used to measure how similar the thyroid and blood repertoires were. The public sequencing data were trimmed at Q25 with fastp and processed into clonotypes with MiXCR by TCRdb, which kept only in-frame beta chains. CDR3 protein duplicates are merged, each entry listing the most common genes and DNA. None of the V and J calls come from the authors' own analysis; TCRdb made them. In all, the sample holds more than 500,000 distinct CDR3 sequences, and under 60% of those were seen once. The ten largest clones add up to roughly 20% of the sample.

Exclusion was applied to patients with uncontrolled infections, other autoimmune diseases, pregnancy or lactation. Diagnoses were established on the basis of clinical symptoms, serum thyroxine and TRAb, thyroid ultrasound, and orbital computed tomography. Total RNA was extracted using Trizol reagent, and RNA quality was assessed on an Agilent 2100 Bioanalyzer. The sample taken for sequencing was peripheral blood or thyroid tissue (not recorded which). The rearranged segments are TRBV20-1 and TRBJ1-4, with no confident D gene call. This clonotype was sampled from an adult woman with Graves' disease, either hyperthyroidism or ophthalmopathy (not recorded which). The CDR3 in this case is CSARGDVGEKLFF. The DNA is TGCAGTGCTAGAGGGGATGTGGGTGAAAAACTGTTTTTT.